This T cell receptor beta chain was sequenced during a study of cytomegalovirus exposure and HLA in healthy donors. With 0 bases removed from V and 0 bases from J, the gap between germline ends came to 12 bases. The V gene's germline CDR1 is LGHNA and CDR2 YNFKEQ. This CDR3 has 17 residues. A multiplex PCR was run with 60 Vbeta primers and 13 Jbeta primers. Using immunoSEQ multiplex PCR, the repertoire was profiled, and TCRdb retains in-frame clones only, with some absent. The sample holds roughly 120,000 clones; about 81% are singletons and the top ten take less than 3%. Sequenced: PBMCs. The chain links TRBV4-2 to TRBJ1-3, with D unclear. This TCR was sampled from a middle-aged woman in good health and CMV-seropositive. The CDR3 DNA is TGTGCCAGCAGCCAAGAGAGGGCATCCGACTCTGGAAACACCATATATTTT. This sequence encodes CASSQERASDSGNTIYF.